This TCR beta chain was captured by sequencing in a study of T cell responses to AZD1222 COVID-19 vaccine. Germline V CDR1 and CDR2: SGHKS, YYEKEE (reference sequence). Trimming cost V 9 bases and J 3 bases, with 23 bases left between them. The CDR3 runs to 16 residues. Sequenced by immunoSEQ multiplex PCR; TCRdb stores in-frame clones only, minus some. The table shows about 85,000 clones, with 80% to 90% occurring only once. The chain employs TRBV5-5 and TRBJ2-3; D is possibly TRBD1 (6 bases). This receptor was taken from an adult in good health. The sample was peripheral blood, taken on day 0 of AZD1222 vaccination. For the CDR3, the DNA is TGTGCCACCTCCCGGTCCGGGACAATGGGAACAGATACGCAGTATTTT. Translated: CATSRSGTMGTDTQYF.